What follows are 17 T cell receptor beta chains derived from one specimen sequenced in a study of regulatory T cells in long-lasting Graves disease. Assembly of TCR beta libraries relied on iRepertoire HTBI primers together with Arm-PCR of CDR3 regions. A single record per CDR3 protein comes from TCRdb applying MiXCR to the multiplex PCR reads. The data contain hundreds of thousands of distinct CDR3 sequences, about 32% of them singletons. As for time point: persistent/refractory GD, antithyroid drugs over 5 years with positive TRAb. Following extraction of RNA from PBMCs, that RNA was used to make the TCR library. The starting material was peripheral blood mononuclear cells (PBMCs), obtained when the disease was refractory, from a patient treated with antithyroid drugs. Receptors were obtained from a female donor with Graves disease.

The chain carries TRBV12-3 or TRBV12-4 and TRBJ1-5; possible D gene TRBD1, 5 bases. V was cut by 3 bases and J by 0 bases, with 9 bases left in between. This CDR3 is built from 15 residues. The CDR3 protein is CASSLSGDSNQPQHF. In nucleotides, the CDR3 is TGTGCCAGCAGTTTGTCGGGGGATAGCAATCAGCCCCAGCATTTT.

This clonotype was picked up many times. V usage is TRBV28 and J usage is TRBJ2-2, with 7 bases lining up with TRBD1. The CDR3 contains 14 residues. Germline V gives CDR1 MDHEN, CDR2 SYDVKM. Unmatched junction bases numbered 2, after V lost 6 bases and J lost 1 base. CDR3 amino acids: CASSWTGNTGELFF. CDR3 coding DNA: TGTGCCAGCAGCTGGACAGGGAACACCGGGGAGCTGTTTTTT.

Only a few counts were recorded for this clonotype. J is TRBJ2-5 and V is TRBV7-2, with 8 nucleotides matching TRBD2. This CDR3 has 16 residues. The ends lost 0 bases at V and 5 bases at J; junction bases unmatched: 8. Germline CDR1 is SGHTA and CDR2 is FQGNSA. In DNA form, the CDR3 reads TGTGCCAGCAGCTTAGCGGGGGCGGGAGGAAGGGAGACCCAGTACTTC. Translating it yields CASSLAGAGGRETQYF. Drawing the rest from reference TRBV7-2 and TRBJ2-5, the complete variable domain is GAGVSQSPSNKVTEKGKDVELRCDPISGHTALYWYRQSLGQGLEFLIYFQGNSAPDKSGLPSDRFSAERTGGSVSTLTIQRTQQEDSAVYLCASSLAGAGGRETQYFGPGTRLLVL.

This clonotype was counted between two and nine times. The chain couples TRBV5-1 to TRBJ2-7; 8 bases match TRBD1. The CDR3 extends over 19 amino acids. Per germline, CDR1 SGHRS and CDR2 YFSETQ. V trimming: 0 bases; J trimming: 0 bases; junction bases outside the gene matches: 14. CDR3: CASSLGLGEGQGFSYEQYF. In DNA, the CDR3 is TGCGCCAGCAGCTTGGGATTAGGGGAAGGACAGGGTTTCTCCTACGAGCAGTACTTC.

This clonotype showed up just a few times. This chain links TRBV9 with TRBJ2-7; 7 bases line up with TRBD2. Per germline, CDR1 SGDLS and CDR2 YYNGEE. Losses at the gene ends were 5 bases for V and 4 bases for J; bases not matched to a gene: 9. This CDR3 spans 14 amino acids. Written as DNA, the CDR3 is TGTGCCAGCAGTGCGAGCGGGACGAGTTACGAGCAGTACTTC. Amino acids: CASSASGTSYEQYF. Full variable domain (missing parts from reference TRBV9 and TRBJ2-7): DSGVTQTPKHLITATGQRVTLRCSPRSGDLSVYWYQQSLDQGLQFLIQYYNGEERAKGNILERFSAQQFPDLHSELNLSSLELGDSALYFCASSASGTSYEQYFGPGTRLTVT.

This clonotype was counted between two and nine times. An end of the junction does not agree with germline; a read error may underlie this. The V and J genes are TRBV5-4 and TRBJ2-7; possibly TRBD2 for D (5 bases). In germline, CDR1 is SGHNT, CDR2 YYREEE (reference sequence). This CDR3 has 11 residues. The CDR3 loop is CASSSGCEQYF. Here the CDR3 DNA reads TGCGCCAGCAGCAGCGGCTGCGAGCAGTACTTC.

Worth noting for this clonotype: This could be a read error, since a much larger clone is one nucleotide away. V is TRBV2 and J is TRBJ1-1, with D maybe TRBD1 (5 bases). Germline CDR1 is SNHLY and CDR2 is FYNNEI. The CDR3 is 12 amino acids. The CDR3 is CASRHRGGEALF. CDR3 nucleotides: TGTGCCAGCAGGCATCGGGGCGGTGAAGCTCTCTTT.

There are a few counts of this clonotype. The J gene is TRBJ1-1, the V gene TRBV27; 8 bases fit TRBD1. CDR3 length equals 15 residues. In germline, CDR1 is MNHEY, CDR2 SMNVEV (reference sequence). The junction had 6 bases not matched to a gene; V was cut back by 5 bases and J by 1 base. The CDR3 bases are TGTGCCAGCAGTATTACAACAGGGGGGAACACTGAAGCTTTCTTT. This encodes CASSITTGGNTEAFF.

V usage is TRBV5-1 and J usage is TRBJ2-7; 8 bases map to TRBD1. This CDR3 contains 13 residues. J lost 5 bases, V lost 8 bases, and 9 bases had no gene match. Germline assignment: CDR1 SGHRS and CDR2 YFSETQ. The CDR3 nucleotides are TGCGCCAGTAAGACAGGGGTCAGCAACGAGCAGTACTTC. It specifies CASKTGVSNEQYF. The variable domain in full, completed from reference TRBV5-1 and TRBJ2-7, reads KAGVTQTPRYLIKTRGQQVTLSCSPISGHRSVSWYQQTPGQGLQFLFEYFSETQRNKGNFPGRFSGRQFSNSRSEMNVSTLELGDSALYLCASKTGVSNEQYFGPGTRLTVT.

This chain uses TRBV11-2 with TRBJ2-5; TRBD1 aligns across 8 bases. Germline trimming cut 0 bases from V and 0 bases from J; bases unmatched to any gene: 12. The CDR3 loop spans 19 amino acids. Germline assignment: CDR1 SGHAT and CDR2 FQNNGV. CDR3 nucleotide sequence: TGTGCCAGCAGCTTAGAGGGTTGGGGGACAGGCAGGTACCAAGAGACCCAGTACTTC. Translated: CASSLEGWGTGRYQETQYF.

The chain combines TRBV6-1 with TRBJ2-3, with 8 positions matching TRBD2. CDR1 is MNHNS and CDR2 is SASEGT in the germline V gene. The CDR3 runs to 16 residues. Trimming cost V 2 bases and J 0 bases; bases outside gene matches: 4. The CDR3 here is CASSERASGSTDTQYF. In DNA, the CDR3 is TGTGCCAGCAGTGAACGAGCTAGCGGGAGCACAGATACGCAGTATTTT.

The chain is built from TRBV12-3 or TRBV12-4 and TRBJ2-7; tentatively, D is TRBD2 (6 bases). The CDR3 is 13 amino acids. Deletions cut 8 bases from V and 6 bases from J, with 17 bases between. The CDR3 coding sequence is TGTGCCAGCTCACCACCGACTAGTCTCGAGCAGTACTTC. It encodes CASSPPTSLEQYF.

This chain joins TRBV29-1 and TRBJ2-5, with TRBD2 matching over 9 bases. The CDR3 sequence is 15 residues long. The germline V gene encodes CDR1 SQVTM and CDR2 ANQGSEA. V lost 1 base to trimming and J lost 2 bases; unmatched junction nucleotides: 5. The CDR3 sequence: CSVEVASGIQETQYF. In nucleotides, the CDR3 is TGCAGCGTTGAAGTGGCTAGCGGGATTCAAGAGACCCAGTACTTC. The full variable domain, with the rest looked up from reference TRBV29-1 and TRBJ2-5, is SAVISQKPSRDICQRGTSLTIQCQVDSQVTMMFWYRQQPGQSLTLIATANQGSEATYESGFVIDKFPISRPNLTFSTLTVSNMSPEDSSIYLCSVEVASGIQETQYFGPGTRLLVL.

V and J are TRBV24-1 and TRBJ2-3; 10 positions agree with TRBD2. Germline trimming cut 3 bases from V and 6 bases from J; bases unmatched to any gene: 8. This CDR3 has 16 residues. Germline CDR1 and CDR2: KGHDR and SFDVKD. CDR3 residues: CATSDRAGGPSDTQYF. In DNA, the CDR3 is TGTGCCACCAGTGATCGAGCGGGAGGGCCTTCCGATACGCAGTATTTT.

This clonotype was picked up one time. Since the CDR3 does not end with the conserved phenylalanine or tryptophan, this likely comes from a read error. No DNA is shown, since the ends of the CDR3 on it are uncertain; the CDR3 is the one TCRdb lists. V and J are TRBV14 and TRBJ2-7; the D segment call TRBD2 is taken from the table without a DNA check. The length of the CDR3 is 13 amino acids, counting both ends. Germline assignment: CDR1 SGHDN and CDR2 FVKESK. CDR3 protein: CASSLGTSGRLAL.

The chain combines TRBV10-3 with TRBJ1-5; D is ambiguous. CDR1 ENHRY and CDR2 SYGVKD come from the germline V gene. The V end was cut by 6 bases, the J end by 3 bases, with 6 bases between. The CDR3 extends over 12 amino acids. For the CDR3, the DNA is TGTGCCATCAGGGAAGCCAATCAGCCCCAGCATTTT. Amino acids: CAIREANQPQHF.

This clonotype has a handful of counts. The chain has TRBV6-1 and TRBJ1-1; TRBD1 agrees at 7 bases. V lost 6 bases, J lost 11 bases, and 9 bases stayed unmatched. Germline CDR1 MNHNS, CDR2 SASEGT. This CDR3 is built from 12 residues. CDR3 sequence reads: CASRPGQAGAFF. As DNA, the CDR3 is TGTGCCAGCAGACCAGGACAGGCTGGGGCTTTCTTT.